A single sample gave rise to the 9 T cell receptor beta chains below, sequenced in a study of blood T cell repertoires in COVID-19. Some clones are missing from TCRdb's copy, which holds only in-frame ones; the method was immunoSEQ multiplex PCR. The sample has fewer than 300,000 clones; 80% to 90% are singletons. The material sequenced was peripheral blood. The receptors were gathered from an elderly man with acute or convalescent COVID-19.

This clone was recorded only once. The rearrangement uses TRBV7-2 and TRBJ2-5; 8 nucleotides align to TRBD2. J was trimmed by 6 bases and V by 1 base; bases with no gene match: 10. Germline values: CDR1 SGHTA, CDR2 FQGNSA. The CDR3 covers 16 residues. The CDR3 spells CASSLGGSGTRKTQYF. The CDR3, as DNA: TGTGCCAGCAGCTTAGGGGGTAGCGGGACGAGAAAGACCCAGTACTTC. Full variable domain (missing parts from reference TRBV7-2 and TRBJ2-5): GAGVSQSPSNKVTEKGKDVELRCDPISGHTALYWYRQSLGQGLEFLIYFQGNSAPDKSGLPSDRFSAERTGGSVSTLTIQRTQQEDSAVYLCASSLGGSGTRKTQYFGPGTRLLVL.

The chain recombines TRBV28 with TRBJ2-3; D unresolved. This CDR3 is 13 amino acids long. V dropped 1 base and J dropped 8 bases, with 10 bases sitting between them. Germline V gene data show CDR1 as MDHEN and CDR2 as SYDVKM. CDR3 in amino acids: CASSLLWSSTQYF. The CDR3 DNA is TGTGCCAGCAGTTTATTGTGGTCCAGTACGCAGTATTTT.

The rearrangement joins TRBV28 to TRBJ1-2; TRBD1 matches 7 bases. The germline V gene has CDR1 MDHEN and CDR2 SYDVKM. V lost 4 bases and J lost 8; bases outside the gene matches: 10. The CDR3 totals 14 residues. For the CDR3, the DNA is TGTGCCAGCAGTTCTCCGGGACAGATTAGCGGCTACACCTTC. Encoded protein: CASSSPGQISGYTF.

Here the CDR3 reads CASSLLAGNYEQYF. The CDR3 nucleotides read TGTGCCAGCAGTTTACTAGCGGGCAACTACGAGCAGTACTTC. The V call is TRBV7-9, the J call TRBJ2-7; 9 nucleotides line up with TRBD2. The V segment lost 6 bases and the J segment 3 bases; nucleotides outside the gene matches: 6. Germline values: CDR1 SEHNR, CDR2 FQNEAQ (reference sequence). This CDR3 contains 14 residues.

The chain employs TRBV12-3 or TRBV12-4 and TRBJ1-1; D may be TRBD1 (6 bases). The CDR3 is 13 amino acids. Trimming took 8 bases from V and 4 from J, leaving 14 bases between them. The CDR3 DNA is TGTGCCAGCGAAACGGGGGGGGCCACTGAAGCTTTCTTT. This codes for CASETGGATEAFF.

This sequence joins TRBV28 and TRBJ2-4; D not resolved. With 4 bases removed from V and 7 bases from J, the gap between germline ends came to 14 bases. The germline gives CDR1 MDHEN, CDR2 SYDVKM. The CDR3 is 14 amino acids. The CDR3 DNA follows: TGTGCCAGCAGTTCCTCCTACGCGTCGAACATTCAGTACTTC. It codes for CASSSSYASNIQYF.

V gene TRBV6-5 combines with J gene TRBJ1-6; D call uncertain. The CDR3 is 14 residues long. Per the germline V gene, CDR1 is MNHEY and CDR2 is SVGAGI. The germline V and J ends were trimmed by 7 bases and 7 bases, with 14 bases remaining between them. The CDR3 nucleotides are TGTGCCAGCACTACGGGAGAGAGGAATTCACCCCTCCACTTT. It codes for CASTTGERNSPLHF.

CDR3 bases: TGTGCCGCATCTATAGCGGGATCGCCAGATACGCAGTATTTT. Its protein is CAASIAGSPDTQYF. The V call is TRBV6-5, the J call TRBJ2-3, with 8 bases aligning to TRBD2. This CDR3 contains 14 residues. V shed 11 bases and J 4 bases; nucleotides not matched to a gene: 11. From germline, CDR1 is MNHEY and CDR2 SVGAGI.

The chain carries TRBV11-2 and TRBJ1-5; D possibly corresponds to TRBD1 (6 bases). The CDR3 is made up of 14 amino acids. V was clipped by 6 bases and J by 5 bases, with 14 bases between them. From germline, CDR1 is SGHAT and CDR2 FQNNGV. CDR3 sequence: CASSQQGGDQPQHF. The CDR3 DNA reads TGTGCCAGCAGTCAACAGGGAGGGGATCAGCCCCAGCATTTT.